This T cell receptor (beta chain) was recovered during a study of blood T cell repertoires in COVID-19. Study processing details: It was from reference gene primer amplification that nucleated cell counts were estimated. Clones were read by immunoSEQ multiplex PCR, and TCRdb kept only the in-frame ones, dropping some. Clonal size and the V and J genes are those of that table, whereas D and trimming came from the DNA. The sample shows approximately 170,000 clones, about 82% of them seen only once. Germline V gene lookup returns CDR1 LNHNV and CDR2 YYDKDF (reference sequence). CDR3 length: 17 residues. V was pared by 1 base and J by 5 bases, with 9 bases of the junction left unmatched.

Input material: peripheral blood. The TCR originated in a woman older than 75 with COVID-19, enrolled during active disease. The chain recombines TRBV15 with TRBJ2-2; the match to TRBD1 covers 8 bases. The CDR3 loop is CATSRGGQGAKTGELFF. In DNA, the CDR3 is TGTGCCACCAGCAGAGGGGGCCAGGGGGCCAAAACCGGGGAGCTGTTTTTT.